The 22 T cell receptor beta chains below come from one sample, sequenced in a study of cytomegalovirus exposure and HLA in healthy donors. PCR used 60 Vbeta primers and 13 Jbeta primers. Measured with immunoSEQ multiplex PCR; TCRdb has only the in-frame clones, and not every one. The sample shows 65,000 to 80,000 clones, roughly three quarters of them seen only once. The material sequenced was PBMCs. These receptors were collected from a woman in her thirties or forties in good health and CMV-seropositive.

This clone was seen once. The chain employs TRBV6-5 and TRBJ1-5; 8 bases match TRBD1. Germline lookup yields CDR1 MNHEY and CDR2 SVGAGI. With V trimmed by 6 bases and J by 1 base, 5 bases remained unmatched. There are 15 residues in the CDR3. CDR3 nucleotides: TGTGCCAGCAGAGTAACAGGGGGGAGCAATCAGCCCCAGCATTTT. Translating gives CASRVTGGSNQPQHF.

The chain couples TRBV7-3 to TRBJ2-1; 8 nucleotides match TRBD2. This CDR3 is 15 amino acids long. V dropped 4 bases and J dropped 7; count of bases not matched to a gene: 9. Germline V gene lookup returns CDR1 SGHTA and CDR2 FQGTGA. The DNA for the CDR3 is TGTGCCAGCAGCTCCCTACGGGGGGGCTTTAATGAGCAGTTCTTC. This sequence encodes CASSSLRGGFNEQFF.

Remarks on this clone: A junction end diverges from the germline sequence, so it may reflect a read error. The CDR3 nucleotides are TGTGCCAGCTCGCCACGGACAGGAGTCACCGGGGAGCTGTTTTTT. Residues: CASSPRTGVTGELFF. The rearrangement uses TRBV18 and TRBJ2-2, with TRBD1 matching 7 bases. CDR1 and CDR2 from the germline V gene are KGHSH and LQKENI. CDR3 length: 15 residues.

This clone appeared a few times. DNA of the CDR3: TGTGCCAGCAGCCGGGACAGGTCTTCGCGGCCCCAGCATTTT. This codes for CASSRDRSSRPQHF. V is TRBV5-6 and J is TRBJ1-5, with TRBD1 matching 8 bases. Trimming took 4 bases from V and 9 from J; bases not matched to a gene: 9. Germline assignment: CDR1 SGHDT and CDR2 YYEEEE. The CDR3 sequence is 14 residues long.

The chain is built from TRBV4-1 and TRBJ2-5; D perhaps matches TRBD2 (7 bases). CDR1 MGHRA and CDR2 YSYEKL come from the germline V gene. The CDR3 length is 17 residues. V was clipped by 2 bases and J by 5 bases, with 21 bases between them. CDR3 protein: CASSQSLLSGGEETQYF. The CDR3 bases are TGCGCCAGCAGCCAAAGCCTCCTTTCGGGGGGCGAGGAGACCCAGTACTTC.

This chain joins TRBV6-1 and TRBJ1-1; TRBD1 might be the D (5 bases). This CDR3 has 15 residues. Per the germline V gene, CDR1 is MNHNS and CDR2 is SASEGT. V was trimmed by 3 bases and J by 7 bases, leaving 18 bases between them. The CDR3, as DNA: TGTGCCAGCAGTGATGCGAGACAGCAAAGGAATGAAGCTTTCTTT. Amino acid sequence: CASSDARQQRNEAFF.

The chain employs TRBV25-1 and TRBJ1-4, with 9 nucleotides matching TRBD1. The V gene's germline CDR1 is MGHDK and CDR2 SYGVNS. CDR3 size: 18 residues. V lost 2 bases, J lost 8 bases, and 15 bases stayed unmatched. CDR3 amino acids: CASSEHSGQGRLHEKLFF. The DNA for the CDR3 is TGTGCCAGCAGTGAACACTCGGGACAGGGCCGTCTGCACGAAAAACTGTTTTTT.

The chain joins TRBV11-2 to TRBJ2-7, with unresolved D. Germline CDR1 and CDR2: SGHAT and FQNNGV. The germline V and J ends were trimmed by 0 bases and 5 bases, with 20 bases remaining between them. The CDR3 runs 17 residues. The CDR3 region is CASSLDIGTVKTHEQYF. Written as DNA, the CDR3 is TGTGCCAGCAGCTTAGATATCGGAACAGTCAAAACCCACGAGCAGTACTTC.

The J gene is TRBJ2-7, the V gene TRBV7-2; TRBD1 aligns across 9 bases. There are 18 residues in the CDR3. V trimming: 1 base; J trimming: 2 bases; junction bases outside the gene matches: 12. Per the germline V gene, CDR1 is SGHTA and CDR2 is FQGNSA. CDR3 sequence: CASSLGRETGTGTYEQYF. DNA for the CDR3: TGTGCCAGCAGCTTAGGTCGCGAAACCGGGACAGGGACCTACGAGCAGTACTTC.

The V and J genes are TRBV5-6 and TRBJ1-5; D may be TRBD1 (5 bases). Germline V lookup: CDR1 SGHDT, CDR2 YYEEEE. V lost 2 bases to trimming and J lost 2 bases, with 17 bases between them. This CDR3 is 17 amino acids long. The CDR3 here is CASSLGSGGLGNQPQHF. The DNA for the CDR3 is TGTGCCAGCAGCTTAGGATCGGGGGGGTTGGGCAATCAGCCCCAGCATTTT.

The chain carries TRBV18 and TRBJ2-7; 8 bases are a match to TRBD1. The CDR3 length is 14 residues. The germline CDR1 and CDR2 sequences are KGHSH and LQKENI. The V and J ends lost 4 bases and 2 bases, in that order; junction bases with no gene match: 4. CDR3 loop: CASSRDRGAYEQYF. As DNA, the CDR3 is TGTGCCAGCTCACGCGACAGGGGTGCCTACGAGCAGTACTTC.

The V and J genes are TRBV4-1 and TRBJ2-7, with TRBD1 matching 7 bases. The trim removed 2 bases at V and 5 bases at J, leaving 12 bases unmatched. The CDR3 consists of 16 residues. Looked up from germline, CDR1 is MGHRA and CDR2 is YSYEKL. Written as DNA, the CDR3 is TGCGCCAGCAGCCAACCGGGACAGAGGTCTTCGGACGAGCAGTACTTC. Protein: CASSQPGQRSSDEQYF.

The J gene is TRBJ1-5, the V gene TRBV7-8, with D unclear. V was trimmed by 0 bases and J by 5 bases, leaving 11 bases between them. CDR1 and CDR2 (germline): SGHVS, FQNEAQ. The CDR3 consists of 15 residues. CDR3 nucleotides: TGTGCCAGCAGCTTAGCTTTTGGGAGGGATCAGCCCCAGCATTTT. It specifies CASSLAFGRDQPQHF.

The chain has TRBV29-1 and TRBJ2-7; TRBD1 is a possible D gene (5 bases). Germline CDR1 and CDR2: SQVTM and ANQGSEA. Trimming removed 1 base at V and 2 bases at J, with 18 bases between. The CDR3 has 16 residues. The CDR3 region has the DNA TGCAGCGTTGAAGTTGAGTTGTGGCAGGGTACCTACGAGCAGTACTTC. Amino acids: CSVEVELWQGTYEQYF.

CDR3 nucleotide sequence: TGTGCCAGCAGAGTGGGGGCGGAGCTGTTTTTT. Its protein product is CASRVGAELFF. The gene calls are TRBV6-5 and TRBJ2-2, with D perhaps matching TRBD1 (6 bases). Germline lookup yields CDR1 MNHEY and CDR2 SVGAGI. Trimming took off 6 bases at V and 10 bases at J, with 9 bases between the two ends. The CDR3 totals 11 residues.

The gene calls are TRBV18 and TRBJ1-1; D perhaps matches TRBD1 (6 bases). The CDR3 totals 15 residues. With 6 bases removed from V and 1 base from J, the gap between germline ends came to 15 bases. Germline CDR1 KGHSH, CDR2 LQKENI. CDR3 nucleotides: TGTGCCAGCTCCCCAACAGGGCACCCGAACACTGAAGCTTTCTTT. It codes for CASSPTGHPNTEAFF.

V and J are TRBV7-9 and TRBJ2-1, with TRBD2 identical over 7 bases. This CDR3 region has 15 residues. The germline V gene has CDR1 SEHNR and CDR2 FQNEAQ (reference sequence). J gave up 8 bases and V 2 bases, and 9 bases lay outside the gene matches. The CDR3 region has the DNA TGTGCCAGCAGCTTAATGGGGGAGGGGCTTGATGAGCAGTTCTTC. Protein product: CASSLMGEGLDEQFF. Using reference TRBV7-9 and TRBJ2-1 for the parts outside the CDR3, the full variable domain is DTGVSQNPRHKITKRGQNVTFRCDPISEHNRLYWYRQTLGQGPEFLTYFQNEAQLEKSRLLSDRFSAERPKGSFSTLEIQRTEQGDSAMYLCASSLMGEGLDEQFFGPGTRLTVL.

This clone was recorded once. The chain links TRBV13 to TRBJ2-7; the match to TRBD2 covers 8 bases. CDR3 length equals 14 residues. Unmatched junction bases numbered 4, after V lost 1 base and J lost 5 bases. The V gene's germline CDR1 is PRHDT and CDR2 FYEKMQ (reference sequence). CDR3 coding DNA: TGTGCCAGCAGCTTAGATGCGGGGGGTAACGAGCAGTACTTC. Its protein is CASSLDAGGNEQYF.

In nucleotides, the CDR3 is TGCGCCAGCAGCTCCTTCAGGGGGGTTGAGCAGTTCTTC. It codes for CASSSFRGVEQFF. The chain recombines TRBV4-1 with TRBJ2-1; weak D call: TRBD1 (7 bases). CDR1 is MGHRA, CDR2 YSYEKL, per germline. V gave up 5 bases and J gave up 9 bases, with 14 bases separating them. The CDR3 totals 13 residues.

The rearrangement links TRBV30 to TRBJ1-1; possible D gene TRBD1, 5 bases. CDR1 and CDR2 from the germline V gene are GTSNPN and SVGIG (reference sequence). CDR3 length: 13 amino acids. With 4 bases removed from V and 0 bases from J, the gap between germline ends came to 9 bases. CDR3 protein: CAWTQGLNTEAFF. The CDR3 coding sequence is TGTGCCTGGACTCAGGGCCTGAACACTGAAGCTTTCTTT.

The V and J genes are TRBV21-1 and TRBJ1-2. TRBV21-1 is an annotated pseudogene. The CDR3 contains 18 residues. The CDR3 DNA reads TGTGCCAGCAGCAAAGCTCACCTCCGGGGGGGAAAGCCTAATGGCTACACCTTC. It encodes CASSKAHLRGGKPNGYTF.

This rearrangement joins TRBV29-1 to TRBJ1-3; the D is unclear. Matching the DNA end better, TRBJ2-2 makes the J call doubtful. This CDR3 has 14 amino acids. Germline V gene lookup returns CDR1 SQVTM and CDR2 ANQGSEA. The DNA for the CDR3 is TGCAGCGTTGATGGGTCGGGTAACACCGGGGAGCTGTTTTTT. Translation gives CSVDGSGNTGELFF.